The entry below gives a single T cell receptor beta chain sequence along with its context. This clonotype was counted many times. The antigen it recognizes is unknown. Base qualities are not at hand, and no much larger clone is one base apart. These data belong to a study of T-cell reconstitution after alpha-beta-depleted transplantation in children (dated by TCRdb to the mid-2010s). Background for the entire study: T-cell immune reconstitution after TCRalphabeta/CD19-depleted allogeneic hematopoietic cell transplantation in children was quantitatively tracked in the study by means of TCR repertoire profiling.

Via the germline V gene, CDR1 is SGHRS and CDR2 YFSETQ. Reading from cysteine to phenylalanine, the CDR3 counts 12 amino acids. The sequence is cut down to CDR3 DNA, 36 bases in frame from base 1. The junction carries 8 bases between V and J, which are trimmed by 6 bases and 4 bases respectively. Library generation was performed with PCR. TCRdb names Illumina HiSeq 2500 as the instrument used. Molecular barcoding was employed in the preparation of TCR libraries, with unique molecular identifiers being used to normalize TCRbeta repertoire quantification. TCRdb handled the public reads itself, with Q25 trimming in fastp and clone calling in MiXCR, and kept productive beta chains. Here each entry gathers all rows of one CDR3 protein and keeps the most common genes and DNA. The sample yields about 90,000 distinct CDR3 sequences; roughly 15% were counted once. Roughly a fifth of the sample is in the top ten clones.

Study-wide conclusions, independent of this receptor: About two months after transplant, the apparently early recovery of alphabetaT-cell counts reportedly depended on just several hundred clones that had expanded rapidly and came from non-depleted graft cells. In some patients, the high TCRbeta diversity seen at day 60 was put down to recipient T cells and intrathymic progenitors that had survived conditioning. Over the following months the frequencies of hyperexpanded clones went down, and after one year T-cell counts and TCRbeta diversity were mostly credited to newly produced T cells.

Interpreted using the paper, the treatment or condition label stands for: allogeneic hematopoietic cell transplantation with graft depleted of TCRalphabeta T cells and CD19 B cells. The children who served as transplant recipients had been given grafts of TCRalphabeta/CD19-depleted allogeneic hematopoietic cells. In this chain, TRBV5-1 is recombined with TRBJ2-1; the best D guess is TRBD2, with 6 bases matching. The material was PBMCs, mostly from graft donor cells, obtained 180 days after TCRalphabeta/CD19-depleted stem cell transplant. The clonotype originates from a male patient aged 2-15 years who had a stem cell transplant for acute lymphoblastic leukemia, so the T cells may come from the graft donor. This receptor has the CDR3 CASTEGYNEQFF. The bases are TGCGCCAGCACGGAGGGATACAATGAGCAGTTCTTC.